This T cell receptor beta chain emerged from a study of cytomegalovirus exposure and HLA in healthy donors. Study findings and constraints: As a later analysis revealed, most CMV-associated TCR beta chains appeared HLA-restricted. What a later analysis showed was that several of the most significant clusters appeared linked to common viral pathogens.

The PCR contained 60 Vbeta and 13 Jbeta primers. Clones were read by immunoSEQ multiplex PCR, and TCRdb kept only the in-frame ones, dropping some. The profile shows over 100,000 clones, 65% to 80% of them singletons. The CDR3 extends over 16 amino acids. Per the germline V gene, CDR1 is SGHTA and CDR2 is FQGNSA. Trimming at V came to 1 base and at J to 2 bases, leaving 3 bases not matched to a gene. Worth noting for this clone: The target antigen is unknown.

This chain uses TRBV7-2 with TRBJ2-3; 10 bases line up with TRBD1. The TCR originated in a female donor in good health and CMV-seronegative. Sequenced material: PBMCs. CDR3 nucleotides: TGTGCCAGCAGCTTAGTGGGGACAGGGGACACAGATACGCAGTATTTT. Translated, it gives CASSLVGTGDTDTQYF.